Presented here are 15 T cell receptor beta chains from one specimen sequenced in a study of shared clonotypes between healthy human individuals. Naive CD8 cells were CD45RO-negative, positively selected for CCR7, excluding terminally differentiated effector memory CD45RA+ cells. Some clones are missing from TCRdb's copy, which holds only in-frame ones; the method was immunoSEQ multiplex PCR. The sample gives about 800,000 clones, around 96% of which show up once; about 0.25% is in the top ten. Specimen: naive CD8+ T cells sorted from blood. These TCRs come from a man under 40 in good health.

The chain joins TRBV10-3 to TRBJ2-1; D is perhaps TRBD1 (5 bases). The CDR3 covers 14 residues. V was cut by 2 bases and J by 1 base, with 6 bases left in between. CDR1 ENHRY and CDR2 SYGVKD come from the germline V gene. CDR3 region: CAISEDRSYNEQFF. CDR3 coding DNA: TGTGCCATCAGTGAGGACAGATCCTACAATGAGCAGTTCTTC.

This clone was recorded once. The gene calls are TRBV11-2 and TRBJ2-7; the D gene is possibly TRBD2 (6 bases). The germline V gene encodes CDR1 SGHAT and CDR2 FQNNGV. With 1 base removed from V and 2 bases from J, the gap between germline ends came to 9 bases. The CDR3 runs 14 residues. This CDR3 is CASSLVEGPYEQYF. As DNA, the CDR3 is TGTGCCAGCAGCTTAGTGGAGGGCCCCTACGAGCAGTACTTC.

The gene calls are TRBV19 and TRBJ2-1, with 7 bases matching TRBD2. The germline gives CDR1 LNHDA, CDR2 SQIVND (reference sequence). J gave up 6 bases and V 5 bases, and 4 bases lay outside the gene matches. The CDR3 is 13 residues long. The CDR3, as DNA: TGTGCCAGTAGTGTGGGAGGGATCAATGAGCAGTTCTTC. It yields the protein CASSVGGINEQFF.

Of note for this clone: The same CDR3 arises from other DNA sequences in this sample as well. This sequence joins TRBV29-1 and TRBJ2-7; D possibly corresponds to TRBD2 (5 bases). Trimming took off 0 bases at V and 0 bases at J, with 9 bases between the two ends. This CDR3 is built from 14 residues. Germline V lookup: CDR1 SQVTM, CDR2 ANQGSEA. The CDR3 is CSVEDRGYSYEQYF. CDR3 coding DNA: TGCAGCGTTGAAGACCGGGGTTACTCCTACGAGCAGTACTTC.

This chain links TRBV4-3 with TRBJ2-5; 9 nucleotides agree with TRBD2. CDR1 and CDR2 from the germline V gene are LGHNA and YSLEER. There are 17 residues in the CDR3. V dropped 0 bases and J dropped 0; count of bases not matched to a gene: 5. The CDR3 sequence: CASSQDSGSAYQETQYF. The CDR3 region has the DNA TGCGCCAGCAGCCAAGATAGCGGGAGCGCGTACCAAGAGACCCAGTACTTC.

The genes are TRBV27 and TRBJ2-1; no firm D call. Germline assignment: CDR1 MNHEY and CDR2 SMNVEV (reference sequence). Trimming shortened V by 5 bases and J by 3 bases, and 17 bases separated the two germline ends. The CDR3 extends over 16 amino acids. The CDR3 here is CASSPPVRTSYNEQFF. In nucleotides, the CDR3 is TGTGCCAGCAGTCCCCCCGTGCGGACCAGCTACAATGAGCAGTTCTTC.

This chain uses TRBV7-9 with TRBJ2-7; tentative D call: TRBD2 (5 bases). V was cut by 3 bases and J by 3 bases, with 12 bases left in between. This CDR3 has 14 amino acids. CDR1 SEHNR and CDR2 FQNEAQ come from the germline V gene (reference sequence). Here the CDR3 DNA reads TGTGCCAGCAGCTTCGGGAATGCTCTCTACGAGCAGTACTTC. This translates into CASSFGNALYEQYF. Variable domain in full (rest from reference TRBV7-9 and TRBJ2-7): DTGVSQNPRHKITKRGQNVTFRCDPISEHNRLYWYRQTLGQGPEFLTYFQNEAQLEKSRLLSDRFSAERPKGSFSTLEIQRTEQGDSAMYLCASSFGNALYEQYFGPGTRLTVT.

Comments on this clone: In the same sample, other DNA sequences code for this CDR3. The chain uses TRBV30 and TRBJ2-3; D is perhaps TRBD2 (5 bases). This CDR3 region has 16 residues. Deletions cut 1 base from V and 1 base from J, with 15 bases between. CDR1 and CDR2 (germline): GTSNPN, SVGIG (reference sequence). As DNA, the CDR3 is TGTGCCTGGAGTGCCTCGGGCGGGTGGGGCACAGATACGCAGTATTTT. It encodes CAWSASGGWGTDTQYF.

The CDR3: CASSPLAASTDTQYF. DNA of the CDR3: TGTGCCAGCAGCCCGCTAGCGGCTAGCACAGATACGCAGTATTTT. The chain joins TRBV14 to TRBJ2-3; TRBD2 agrees at 7 bases. From germline, CDR1 is SGHDN and CDR2 FVKESK. The V segment lost 4 bases and the J segment 0 bases; nucleotides outside the gene matches: 4. The CDR3 length is 15 residues.

This clone was recorded once. The CDR3, as DNA: TGTGCCACCAGCAGGCCGATTGACAGGGTTGATCCCCTGTTTTTT. It codes for CATSRPIDRVDPLFF. The rearrangement joins TRBV15 to TRBJ1-4, with TRBD1 matching over 7 bases. CDR1 LNHNV and CDR2 YYDKDF come from the germline V gene (reference sequence). The CDR3 extends over 15 amino acids. V was clipped by 3 bases and J by 14 bases; unmatched bases: 15.

The chain carries TRBV6-5 and TRBJ1-4; D perhaps matches TRBD1 (5 bases). The CDR3 is 15 amino acids. V was shortened by 0 bases and J by 2 bases, with 7 bases between the two germline ends. Per the germline V gene, CDR1 is MNHEY and CDR2 is SVGAGI. CDR3 loop: CASSYSDSTNEKLFF. The DNA for the CDR3 is TGTGCCAGCAGTTACTCCGACAGCACTAATGAAAAACTGTTTTTT.

The chain employs TRBV11-2 and TRBJ2-3, with 8 nucleotides matching TRBD2. Losses at the gene ends were 0 bases for V and 2 bases for J; bases not matched to a gene: 7. CDR3 size: 17 residues. The germline V gene has CDR1 SGHAT and CDR2 FQNNGV. In DNA form, the CDR3 reads TGTGCCAGCAGCTTAGAGGCAGCGGGGGTGAACACAGATACGCAGTATTTT. This translates into CASSLEAAGVNTDTQYF. Together with reference TRBV11-2 and TRBJ2-3, the CDR3 gives the full variable domain: EAGVAQSPRYKIIEKRQSVAFWCNPISGHATLYWYQQILGQGPKLLIQFQNNGVVDDSQLPKDRFSAERLKGVDSTLKIQPAKLEDSAVYLCASSLEAAGVNTDTQYFGPGTRLTVL.

The J gene is TRBJ2-3, the V gene TRBV7-2, with 13 bases identical to TRBD2. V lost 3 bases to trimming and J lost 4 bases; unmatched junction nucleotides: 4. The CDR3 is 16 residues long. CDR1 is SGHTA and CDR2 is FQGNSA in the germline V gene. The DNA for the CDR3 is TGTGCCAGCAGCTTCGGACTAGCGGGAGTATCAGATACGCAGTATTTT. It yields the protein CASSFGLAGVSDTQYF.

The chain links TRBV7-9 to TRBJ2-3; D is unresolved. V gave up 5 bases and J gave up 0 bases, with 15 bases separating them. CDR1 SEHNR and CDR2 FQNEAQ come from the germline V gene (reference sequence). The CDR3 is 16 amino acids. The CDR3 region is CASSRSGPTSTDTQYF. The DNA of the CDR3 is TGTGCCAGCAGCCGGAGTGGTCCCACTAGCACAGATACGCAGTATTTT.

The rearrangement uses TRBV30 and TRBJ1-3; 8 positions match TRBD1. The CDR3 totals 16 residues. The germline gives CDR1 GTSNPN, CDR2 SVGIG (reference sequence). V was pared by 6 bases and J by 0 bases, with 10 bases of the junction left unmatched. This CDR3 is CACVHPGGVSGNTIYF. In nucleotides, the CDR3 is TGTGCCTGTGTCCACCCAGGGGGCGTCTCTGGAAACACCATATATTTT.